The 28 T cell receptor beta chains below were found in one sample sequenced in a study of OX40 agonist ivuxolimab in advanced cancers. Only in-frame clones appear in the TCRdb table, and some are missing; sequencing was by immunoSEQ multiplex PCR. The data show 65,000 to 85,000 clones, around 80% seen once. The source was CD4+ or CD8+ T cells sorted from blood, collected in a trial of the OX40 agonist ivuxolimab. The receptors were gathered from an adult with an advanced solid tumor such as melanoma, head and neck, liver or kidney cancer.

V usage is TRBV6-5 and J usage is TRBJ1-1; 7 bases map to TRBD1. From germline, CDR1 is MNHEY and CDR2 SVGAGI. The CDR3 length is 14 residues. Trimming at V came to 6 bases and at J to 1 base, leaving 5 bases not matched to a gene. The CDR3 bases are TGTGCCAGCAGAACCAGACAGGGGAACACTGAAGCTTTCTTT. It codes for CASRTRQGNTEAFF.

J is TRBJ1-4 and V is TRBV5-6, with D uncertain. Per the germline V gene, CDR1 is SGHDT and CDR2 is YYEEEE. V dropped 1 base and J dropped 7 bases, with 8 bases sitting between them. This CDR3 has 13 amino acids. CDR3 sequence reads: CASSLRAAEKLFF. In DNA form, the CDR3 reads TGTGCCAGCAGCTTGAGGGCAGCTGAAAAACTGTTTTTT. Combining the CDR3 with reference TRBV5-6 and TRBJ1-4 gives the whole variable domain DAGVTQSPTHLIKTRGQQVTLRCSPKSGHDTVSWYQQALGQGPQFIFQYYEEEERQRGNFPDRFSGHQFPNYSSELNVNALLLGDSALYLCASSLRAAEKLFFGSGTQLSVL.

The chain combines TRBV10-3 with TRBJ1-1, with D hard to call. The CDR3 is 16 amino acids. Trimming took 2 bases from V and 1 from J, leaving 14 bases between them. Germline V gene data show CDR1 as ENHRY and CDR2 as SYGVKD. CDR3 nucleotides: TGTGCCATCAGTGAGGATCTCTGGCAACCGAACACTGAAGCTTTCTTT. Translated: CAISEDLWQPNTEAFF.

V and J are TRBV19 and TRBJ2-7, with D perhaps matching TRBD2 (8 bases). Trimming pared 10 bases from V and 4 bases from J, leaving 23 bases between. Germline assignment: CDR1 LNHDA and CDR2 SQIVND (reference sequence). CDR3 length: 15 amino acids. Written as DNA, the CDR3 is TGTGCCACCTCCCCTCGGGAGGGGGCCGGGTACGAGCAGTACTTC. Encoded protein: CATSPREGAGYEQYF.

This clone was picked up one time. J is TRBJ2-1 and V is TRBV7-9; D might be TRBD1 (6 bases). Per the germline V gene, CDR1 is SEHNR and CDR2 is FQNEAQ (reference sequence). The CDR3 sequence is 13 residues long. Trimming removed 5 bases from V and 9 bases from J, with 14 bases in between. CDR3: CASSPYREAEQFF. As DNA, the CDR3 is TGTGCCAGCAGCCCCTACAGGGAAGCTGAGCAGTTCTTC.

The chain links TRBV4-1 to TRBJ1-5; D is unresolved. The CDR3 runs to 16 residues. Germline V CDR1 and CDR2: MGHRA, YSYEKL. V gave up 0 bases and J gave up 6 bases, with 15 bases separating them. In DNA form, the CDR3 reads TGCGCCAGCAGCCAAGAGGGCGTCTCTCAAGGTCAGCCCCAGCATTTT. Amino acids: CASSQEGVSQGQPQHF.

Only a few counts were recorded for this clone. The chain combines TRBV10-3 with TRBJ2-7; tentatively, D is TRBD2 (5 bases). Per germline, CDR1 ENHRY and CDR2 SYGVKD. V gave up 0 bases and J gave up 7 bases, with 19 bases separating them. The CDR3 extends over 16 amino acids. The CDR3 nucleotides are TGTGCCATCAGTGAGTCTTACGGGGAAGGACGGAAGGAGCAGTACTTC. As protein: CAISESYGEGRKEQYF.

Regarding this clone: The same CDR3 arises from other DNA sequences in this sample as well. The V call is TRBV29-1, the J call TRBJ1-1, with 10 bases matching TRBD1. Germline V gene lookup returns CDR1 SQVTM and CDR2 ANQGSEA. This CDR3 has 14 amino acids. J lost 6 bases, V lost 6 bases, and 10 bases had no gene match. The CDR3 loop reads CSVTGGRLKAEAFF. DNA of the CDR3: TGCAGCGTGACAGGGGGCCGTCTAAAGGCTGAAGCTTTCTTT.

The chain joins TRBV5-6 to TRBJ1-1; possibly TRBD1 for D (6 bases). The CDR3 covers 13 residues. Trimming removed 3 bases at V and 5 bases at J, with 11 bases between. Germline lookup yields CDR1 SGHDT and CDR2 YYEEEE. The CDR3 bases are TGTGCCAGCAGCTGGGGGCCGAAAACTGAAGCTTTCTTT. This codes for CASSWGPKTEAFF. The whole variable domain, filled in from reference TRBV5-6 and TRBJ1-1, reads DAGVTQSPTHLIKTRGQQVTLRCSPKSGHDTVSWYQQALGQGPQFIFQYYEEEERQRGNFPDRFSGHQFPNYSSELNVNALLLGDSALYLCASSWGPKTEAFFGQGTRLTVV.

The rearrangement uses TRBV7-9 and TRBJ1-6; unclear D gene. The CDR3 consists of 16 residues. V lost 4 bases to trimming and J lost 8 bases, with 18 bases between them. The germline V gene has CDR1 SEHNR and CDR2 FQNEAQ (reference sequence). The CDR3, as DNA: TGTGCCAGCAGCTCCACTATCGCATCAGTTTATTCACCCCTCCACTTT. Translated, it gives CASSSTIASVYSPLHF.

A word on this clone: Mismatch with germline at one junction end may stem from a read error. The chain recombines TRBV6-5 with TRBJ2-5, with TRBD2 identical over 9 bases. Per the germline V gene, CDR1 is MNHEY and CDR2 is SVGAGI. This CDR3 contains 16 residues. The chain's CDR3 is CASSYSKGLAQATQYF. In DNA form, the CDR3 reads TGTGCCAGCAGTTACTCGAAGGGACTAGCCCAAGCGACCCAGTACTTC.

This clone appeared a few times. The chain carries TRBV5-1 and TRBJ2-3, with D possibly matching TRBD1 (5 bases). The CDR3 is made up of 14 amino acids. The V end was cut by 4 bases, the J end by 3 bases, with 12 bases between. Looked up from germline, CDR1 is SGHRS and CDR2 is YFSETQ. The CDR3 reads CASSPSQGTDTQYF. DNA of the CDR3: TGCGCCAGCAGCCCGTCGCAGGGAACAGATACGCAGTATTTT. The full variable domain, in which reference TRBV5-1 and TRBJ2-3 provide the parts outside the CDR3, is KAGVTQTPRYLIKTRGQQVTLSCSPISGHRSVSWYQQTPGQGLQFLFEYFSETQRNKGNFPGRFSGRQFSNSRSEMNVSTLELGDSALYLCASSPSQGTDTQYFGPGTRLTVL.

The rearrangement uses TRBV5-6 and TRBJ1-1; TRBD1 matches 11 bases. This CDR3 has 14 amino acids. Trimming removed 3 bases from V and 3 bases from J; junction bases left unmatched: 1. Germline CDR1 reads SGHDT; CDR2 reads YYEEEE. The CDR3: CASSWGQGDTEAFF. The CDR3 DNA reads TGTGCCAGCAGCTGGGGACAGGGGGACACTGAAGCTTTCTTT.

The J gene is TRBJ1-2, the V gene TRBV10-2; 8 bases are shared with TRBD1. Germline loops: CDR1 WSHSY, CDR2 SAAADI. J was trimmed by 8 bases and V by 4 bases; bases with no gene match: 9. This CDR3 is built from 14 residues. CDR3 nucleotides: TGCGCCAGCAGTGTGGCGGGACAGGTTGGAGGCTACACCTTC. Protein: CASSVAGQVGGYTF.

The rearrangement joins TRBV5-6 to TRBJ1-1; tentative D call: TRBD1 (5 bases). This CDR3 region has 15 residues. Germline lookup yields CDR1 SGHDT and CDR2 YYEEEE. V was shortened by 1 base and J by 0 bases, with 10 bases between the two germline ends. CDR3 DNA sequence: TGTGCCAGCAGCTTGCAGGGCCTCATGAACACTGAAGCTTTCTTT. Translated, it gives CASSLQGLMNTEAFF.

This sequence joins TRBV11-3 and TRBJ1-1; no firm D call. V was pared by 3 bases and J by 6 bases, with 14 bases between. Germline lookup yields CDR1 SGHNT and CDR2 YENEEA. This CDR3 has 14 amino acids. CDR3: CASSFLSGSAEAFF. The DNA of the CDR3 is TGTGCCAGCAGCTTCCTCTCAGGTTCGGCTGAAGCTTTCTTT.

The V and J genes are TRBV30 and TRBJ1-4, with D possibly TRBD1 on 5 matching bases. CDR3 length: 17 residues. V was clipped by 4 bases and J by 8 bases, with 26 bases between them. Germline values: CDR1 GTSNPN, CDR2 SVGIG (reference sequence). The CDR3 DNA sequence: TGTGCCTGGAACACGTGGCTCGGACAAGCCGGGAAAGAAAAACTGTTTTTT. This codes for CAWNTWLGQAGKEKLFF.

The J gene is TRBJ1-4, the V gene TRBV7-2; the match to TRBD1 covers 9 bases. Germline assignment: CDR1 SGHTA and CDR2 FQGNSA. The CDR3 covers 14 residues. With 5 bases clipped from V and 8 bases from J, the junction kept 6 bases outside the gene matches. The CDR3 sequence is CASSPGQGREKLFF. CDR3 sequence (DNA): TGTGCCAGCAGCCCGGGACAGGGAAGGGAAAAACTGTTTTTT.

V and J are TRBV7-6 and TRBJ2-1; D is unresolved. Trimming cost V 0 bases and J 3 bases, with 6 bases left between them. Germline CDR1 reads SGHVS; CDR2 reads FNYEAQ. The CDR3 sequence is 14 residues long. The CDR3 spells CASSLAWDYNEQFF. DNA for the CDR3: TGTGCCAGCAGCTTAGCGTGGGACTACAATGAGCAGTTCTTC.

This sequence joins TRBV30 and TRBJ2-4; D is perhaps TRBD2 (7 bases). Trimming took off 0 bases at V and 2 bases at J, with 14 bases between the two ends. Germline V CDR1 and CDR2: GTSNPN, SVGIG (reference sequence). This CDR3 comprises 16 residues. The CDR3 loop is CAWSVVRGGTKNIQYF. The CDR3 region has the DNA TGTGCCTGGAGTGTTGTTAGGGGGGGAACCAAAAACATTCAGTACTTC.

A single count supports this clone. CDR3 nucleotides: TGCGCCAGCAGCCAACACCACTCTAGCGGGGGGGCCGCTTACGCCTACAATGAGCAGTTCTTC. Translating it yields CASSQHHSSGGAAYAYNEQFF. The chain uses TRBV4-1 and TRBJ2-1; 12 bases agree with TRBD2. Trimming at V came to 2 bases and at J to 2 bases, leaving 16 bases not matched to a gene. Germline lookup yields CDR1 MGHRA and CDR2 YSYEKL. CDR3 length: 21 amino acids.

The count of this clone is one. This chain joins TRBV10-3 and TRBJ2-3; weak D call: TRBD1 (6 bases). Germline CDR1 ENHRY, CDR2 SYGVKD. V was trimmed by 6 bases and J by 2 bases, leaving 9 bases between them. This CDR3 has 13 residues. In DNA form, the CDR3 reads TGTGCCATCAGGGACAGACCCACAGATACGCAGTATTTT. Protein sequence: CAIRDRPTDTQYF.

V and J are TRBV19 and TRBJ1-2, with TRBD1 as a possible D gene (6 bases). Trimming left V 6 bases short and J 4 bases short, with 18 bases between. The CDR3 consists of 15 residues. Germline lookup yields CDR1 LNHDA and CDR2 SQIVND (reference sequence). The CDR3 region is CASSLSGGGGYGYTF. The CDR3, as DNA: TGTGCCAGTAGCCTATCCGGGGGCGGTGGCTATGGCTACACCTTC.

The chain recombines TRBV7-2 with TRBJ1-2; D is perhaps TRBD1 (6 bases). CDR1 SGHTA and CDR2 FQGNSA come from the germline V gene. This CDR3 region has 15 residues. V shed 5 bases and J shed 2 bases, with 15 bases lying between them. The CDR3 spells CASSPSRGPNYGYTF. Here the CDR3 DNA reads TGTGCCAGCAGCCCCAGCAGGGGTCCCAACTATGGCTACACCTTC.

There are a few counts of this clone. DNA of the CDR3: TGCGCCAGCAGTGATGAAACAGGGGACTATGGCTACACCTTC. It translates to CASSDETGDYGYTF. J is TRBJ1-2 and V is TRBV10-1; TRBD1 aligns across 7 bases. CDR3 size: 14 residues. The J segment lost 3 bases and the V segment lost 3 bases, leaving 4 bases of the junction unmatched. The germline CDR1 and CDR2 sequences are WNHNN and SYGVQD (reference sequence).

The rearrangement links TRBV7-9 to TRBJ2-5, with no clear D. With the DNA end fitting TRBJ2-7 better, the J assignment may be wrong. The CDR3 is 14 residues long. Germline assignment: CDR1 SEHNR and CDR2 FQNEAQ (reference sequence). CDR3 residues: CASSLGPNGHEQYF. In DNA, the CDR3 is TGTGCCAGCAGCTTAGGACCTAACGGCCACGAGCAGTACTTC.

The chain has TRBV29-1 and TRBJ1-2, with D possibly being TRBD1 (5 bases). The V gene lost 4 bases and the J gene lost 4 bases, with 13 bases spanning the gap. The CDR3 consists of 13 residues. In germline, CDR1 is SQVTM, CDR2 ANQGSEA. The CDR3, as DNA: TGCAGCGTTGGTACCGGGACGGTCTATGGCTACACCTTC. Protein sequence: CSVGTGTVYGYTF.

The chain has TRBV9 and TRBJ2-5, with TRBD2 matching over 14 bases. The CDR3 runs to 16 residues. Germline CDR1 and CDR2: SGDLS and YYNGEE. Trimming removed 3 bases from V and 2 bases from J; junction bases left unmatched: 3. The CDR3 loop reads CASSARTSGGQETQYF. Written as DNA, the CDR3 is TGTGCCAGCAGCGCCAGGACTAGCGGGGGGCAAGAGACCCAGTACTTC. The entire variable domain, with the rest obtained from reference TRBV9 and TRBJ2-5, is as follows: DSGVTQTPKHLITATGQRVTLRCSPRSGDLSVYWYQQSLDQGLQFLIQYYNGEERAKGNILERFSAQQFPDLHSELNLSSLELGDSALYFCASSARTSGGQETQYFGPGTRLLVL.